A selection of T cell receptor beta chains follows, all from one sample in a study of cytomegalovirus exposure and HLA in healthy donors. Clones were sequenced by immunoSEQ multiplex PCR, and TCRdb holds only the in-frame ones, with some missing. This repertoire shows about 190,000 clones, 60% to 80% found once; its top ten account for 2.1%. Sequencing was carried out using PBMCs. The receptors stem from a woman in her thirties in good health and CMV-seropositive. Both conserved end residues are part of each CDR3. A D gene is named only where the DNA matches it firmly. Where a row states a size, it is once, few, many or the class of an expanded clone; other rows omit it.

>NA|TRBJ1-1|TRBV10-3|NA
CAGSIGVNTEAFF
TGTGCCGGAAGCATAGGGGTGAACACTGAAGCTTTCTTT
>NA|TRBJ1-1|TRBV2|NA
CASSWGPNTEAFF
TGTGCCAGCAGTTGGGGCCCGAACACTGAAGCTTTCTTT
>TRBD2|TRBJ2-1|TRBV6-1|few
CASRLLAGGAREQFF
TGTGCCAGCAGACTATTAGCGGGGGGGGCCCGCGAGCAGTTCTTC
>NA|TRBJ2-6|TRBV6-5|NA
CASSYGAGSGANVLTF
TGTGCCAGCAGTTACGGTGCAGGGTCTGGGGCCAACGTCCTGACTTTC
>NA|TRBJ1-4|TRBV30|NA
CAWSLRHANEKPFF
TGTGCCTGGAGCCTCCGACACGCGAATGAAAAACCGTTTTTT
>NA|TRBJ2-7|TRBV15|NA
CATSRGPLEEQYF
TGTGCCACCAGCAGAGGTCCGCTGGAGGAGCAGTACTTC
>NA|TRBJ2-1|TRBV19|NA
CASSITSSSGYNEQFF
TGTGCCAGTAGTATAACCTCCTCCAGCGGTTACAATGAGCAGTTCTTC
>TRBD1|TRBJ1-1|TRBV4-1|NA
CASSQAPDRVSTEAFF
TGCGCCAGCAGCCAAGCTCCGGACAGGGTGAGCACTGAAGCTTTCTTT
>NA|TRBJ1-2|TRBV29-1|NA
CSVTGYGYTF
TGCAGCGTTACCGGCTATGGCTACACCTTC
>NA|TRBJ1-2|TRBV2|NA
CASPLGAAYGYTF
TGTGCCAGCCCTCTTGGGGCAGCCTATGGCTACACCTTC
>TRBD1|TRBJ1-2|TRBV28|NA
CASSDRGSSLYGYTF
TGTGCCAGCAGCGACAGGGGATCCTCCCTATATGGCTACACCTTC
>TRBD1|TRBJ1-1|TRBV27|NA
CASSLNTGVTEAFF
TGTGCCAGCAGTTTAAACACAGGGGTGACTGAAGCTTTCTTT
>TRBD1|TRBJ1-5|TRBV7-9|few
CASSSGQGQHF
TGTGCCAGCAGCTCCGGACAGGGGCAGCATTTT
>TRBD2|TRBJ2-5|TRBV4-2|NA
CASSQLGTSGYQETQYF
TGTGCCAGCAGCCAACTTGGGACTAGCGGTTACCAAGAGACCCAGTACTTC
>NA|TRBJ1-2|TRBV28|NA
CASSTGGTYGYTF
TGTGCCAGCAGTACGGGGGGCACCTATGGCTACACCTTC
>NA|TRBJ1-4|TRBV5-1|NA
CASSLGTAVKKLFF
TGCGCCAGCAGCTTGGGAACAGCGGTTAAAAAACTGTTTTTT
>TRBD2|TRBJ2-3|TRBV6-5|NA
CASSYRLAGTDTQYF
TGTGCCAGCAGTTACCGCCTAGCGGGCACAGATACGCAGTATTTT
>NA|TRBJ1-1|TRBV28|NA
CASSLQQLNTEAFF
TGTGCCAGCAGTTTACAACAGTTGAACACTGAAGCTTTCTTT
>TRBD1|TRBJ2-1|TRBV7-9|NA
CASSRLNRGTYNEQFF
TGTGCCAGCAGTCGTCTTAACAGGGGTACCTACAATGAGCAGTTCTTC
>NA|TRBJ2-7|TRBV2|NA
CASSEDNYSYEQYF
TGTGCCAGCAGTGAGGACAATTACTCCTACGAGCAGTACTTC
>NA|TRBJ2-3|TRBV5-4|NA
CASSETSRSTDTQYF
TGTGCCAGCAGCGAAACGTCTCGGTCCACAGATACGCAGTATTTT
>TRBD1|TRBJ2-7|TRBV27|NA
CASSSALQGSTYEQYF
TGTGCCAGCAGTTCCGCCTTACAGGGGTCTACCTACGAGCAGTACTTC
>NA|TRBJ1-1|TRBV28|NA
CASSLRQHTEAFF
TGTGCCAGCAGTCTACGACAGCACACTGAAGCTTTCTTT
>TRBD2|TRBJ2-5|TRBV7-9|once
CASSLGTSGGLQETQYF
TGTGCCAGCAGCTTAGGGACTAGCGGGGGCCTCCAAGAGACCCAGTACTTC
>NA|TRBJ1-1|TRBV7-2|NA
CASSLYWGGLGTEAFF
TGTGCCAGCAGCTTATATTGGGGGGGGCTGGGCACTGAAGCTTTCTTT
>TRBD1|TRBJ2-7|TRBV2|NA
CASSEDRGREQYF
TGTGCCAGCAGTGAGGACAGGGGGAGGGAGCAGTACTTC
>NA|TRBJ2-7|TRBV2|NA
CASSELILPYEQYF
TGTGCCAGCAGTGAACTTATACTACCCTACGAGCAGTACTTC
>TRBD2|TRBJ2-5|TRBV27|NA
CASIGLAGGGKETQYF
TGTGCCAGCATAGGCTTAGCGGGTGGTGGAAAAGAGACCCAGTACTTC
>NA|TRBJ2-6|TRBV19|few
CASTLIGGARTGANVLTF
TGTGCCAGTACCCTTATAGGGGGGGCAAGAACTGGGGCCAACGTCCTGACTTTC
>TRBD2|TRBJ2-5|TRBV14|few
CASSLGTSLTQYF
TGTGCCAGCAGCCTCGGGACTAGCTTAACCCAGTACTTC
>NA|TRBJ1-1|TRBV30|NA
CAWSVRSGFAEAFF
TGTGCCTGGAGTGTAAGATCAGGTTTCGCTGAAGCTTTCTTT
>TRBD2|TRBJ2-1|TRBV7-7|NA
CASSPRLASEQFF
TGTGCCAGCAGCCCCCGACTAGCGAGTGAGCAGTTCTTC
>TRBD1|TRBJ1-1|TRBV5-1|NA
CASSLPSEDRDTEAFF
TGCGCCAGCAGCCTCCCATCGGAGGACAGGGACACTGAAGCTTTCTTT
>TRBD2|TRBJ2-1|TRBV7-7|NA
CASSVGLAGNNEQFF
TGTGCCAGCAGCGTCGGACTAGCGGGAAACAATGAGCAGTTCTTC
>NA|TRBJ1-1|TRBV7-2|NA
CASSHPRGSTEAFF
TGTGCCAGCAGCCATCCCAGGGGATCCACTGAAGCTTTCTTT
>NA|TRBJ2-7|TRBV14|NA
CASSQGIEPSYEQYF
TGTGCCAGCAGCCAAGGTATAGAGCCTTCCTACGAGCAGTACTTC
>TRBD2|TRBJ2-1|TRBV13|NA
CASSLGRLAGGIDHNEQFF
TGTGCCAGCAGCTTAGGCCGCCTAGCGGGAGGGATAGACCACAATGAGCAGTTCTTC
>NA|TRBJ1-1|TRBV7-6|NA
CASSSAGIEAFF
TGTGCCAGCAGTTCGGCGGGAATTGAAGCTTTCTTT
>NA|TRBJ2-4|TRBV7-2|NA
CASTPGGAGNIQYF
TGTGCCAGCACTCCTGGCGGGGCCGGGAACATTCAGTACTTC
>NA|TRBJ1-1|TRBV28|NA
CASSLRGNTEAFF
TGTGCCAGCAGTTTAAGGGGGAACACTGAAGCTTTCTTT
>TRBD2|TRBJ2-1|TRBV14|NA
CASSQGLAGTAYNEQFF
TGTGCCAGCAGCCAGGGACTAGCGGGAACGGCCTACAATGAGCAGTTCTTC
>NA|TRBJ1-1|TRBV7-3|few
CASSLRSLPETEAFF
TGTGCCAGCAGCTTAAGGAGTCTTCCCGAGACTGAAGCTTTCTTT
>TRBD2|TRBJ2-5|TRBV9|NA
CASSVERGGRETQYF
TGTGCCAGCAGCGTAGAGCGGGGGGGCCGGGAGACCCAGTACTTC
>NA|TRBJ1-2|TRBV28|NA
CASNYGQRGYTF
TGTGCCAGCAATTACGGACAGAGGGGCTACACCTTC
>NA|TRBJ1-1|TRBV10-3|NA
CAISEDGERDTEAFF
TGTGCCATCAGTGAGGACGGGGAACGGGACACTGAAGCTTTCTTT
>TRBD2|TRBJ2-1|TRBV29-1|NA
CSVDPWTSGYNEQFF
TGCAGCGTTGATCCCTGGACTAGCGGCTACAATGAGCAGTTCTTC
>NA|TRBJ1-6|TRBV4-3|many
CASSQERAGRSSYNSPLHF
TGCGCCAGCAGCCAAGAAAGGGCAGGGAGGAGCTCCTATAATTCACCCCTCCACTTT
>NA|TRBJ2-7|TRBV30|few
CAWSTGFPLGREQYF
TGTGCCTGGAGCACAGGGTTCCCCTTAGGTCGGGAGCAGTACTTC
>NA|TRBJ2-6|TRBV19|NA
CASSIWSGAGANVLTF
TGTGCCAGTAGTATTTGGTCAGGGGCTGGGGCCAACGTCCTGACTTTC
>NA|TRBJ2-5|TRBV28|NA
CASNGPGTFWRETQYF
TGTGCCAGCAACGGCCCCGGGACTTTTTGGCGGGAGACCCAGTACTTC
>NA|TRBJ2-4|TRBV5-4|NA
CASTSGQEGAKNIQYF
TGTGCCAGCACCTCAGGACAGGAGGGGGCCAAAAACATTCAGTACTTC
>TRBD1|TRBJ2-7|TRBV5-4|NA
CASSVAGTGSWNEQYF
TGTGCCAGCAGCGTAGCCGGGACAGGATCTTGGAACGAGCAGTACTTC